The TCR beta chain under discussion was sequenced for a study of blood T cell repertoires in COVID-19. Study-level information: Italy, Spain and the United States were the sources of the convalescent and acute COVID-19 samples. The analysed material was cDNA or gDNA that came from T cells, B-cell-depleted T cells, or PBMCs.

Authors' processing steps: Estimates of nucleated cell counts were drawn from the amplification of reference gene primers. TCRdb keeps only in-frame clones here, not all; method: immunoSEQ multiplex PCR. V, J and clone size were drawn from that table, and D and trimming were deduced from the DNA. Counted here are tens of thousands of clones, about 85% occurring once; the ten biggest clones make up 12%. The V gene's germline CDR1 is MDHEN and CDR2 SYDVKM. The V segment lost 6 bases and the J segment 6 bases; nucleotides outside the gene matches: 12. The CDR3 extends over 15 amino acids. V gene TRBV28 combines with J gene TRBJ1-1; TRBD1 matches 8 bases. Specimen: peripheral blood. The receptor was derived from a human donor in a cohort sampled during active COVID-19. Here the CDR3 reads CASREGQGPGSEAFF. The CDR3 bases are TGTGCCAGCAGGGAAGGACAGGGCCCGGGATCTGAAGCTTTCTTT.